These T cell receptor beta chains were read from a single sample in a study of cytomegalovirus exposure and HLA in healthy donors. Here immunoSEQ multiplex PCR was the method, and the copy in TCRdb shows in-frame clones only, minus some. The sample holds approximately 130,000 clones, about 80% seen once. What was sequenced was PBMCs. These receptors were collected from a woman aged 45-65 years in good health and CMV-seronegative. Both conserved end residues are part of each CDR3. The order of the fields is D gene, J gene, clone size, V gene, CDR3 protein, CDR3 DNA. D genes are given only for firm matches. Not every row has a clone size; where given, it reads once, few, many or a size class.

D: .
J: TRBJ2-2
size: few
V: TRBV6-1
CDR3: CASSEQKNTGELFF
DNA: TGTGCCAGCAGTGAACAGAAGAACACCGGGGAGCTGTTTTTT

D: TRBD2
J: TRBJ2-5
size: .
V: TRBV9
CDR3: CASSVLAGGEETQYF
DNA: TGTGCCAGCAGCGTGCTAGCGGGAGGGGAAGAGACCCAGTACTTC

D: TRBD1
J: TRBJ1-1
size: few
V: TRBV28
CDR3: CASSSRTGLNTEAFF
DNA: TGTGCCAGCAGTTCCAGGACAGGGCTGAACACTGAAGCTTTCTTT

D: TRBD1
J: TRBJ2-6
size: few
V: TRBV18
CDR3: CASSTQGARGANVLTF
DNA: TGTGCCAGCTCAACACAGGGGGCGCGAGGGGCCAACGTCCTGACTTTC

D: TRBD2
J: TRBJ2-7
size: .
V: TRBV4-3
CDR3: CASSQGLAGWEQSF
DNA: TGCGCCAGCAGCCAAGGACTAGCAGGGTGGGAGCAGTCCTTC

D: TRBD1
J: TRBJ2-3
size: .
V: TRBV30
CDR3: CAWSPLASGQGNTDTQYF
DNA: TGTGCCTGGAGTCCCCTGGCCAGTGGACAGGGAAACACAGATACGCAGTATTTT

D: .
J: TRBJ1-2
size: .
V: TRBV5-1
CDR3: CASSVEAGRYGYTF
DNA: TGCGCCAGCAGCGTTGAGGCAGGGCGATATGGCTACACCTTC

D: .
J: TRBJ2-1
size: .
V: TRBV9
CDR3: CASSVVDNELIFNEQFF
DNA: TGTGCCAGCAGCGTAGTGGACAACGAGCTGATATTCAATGAGCAGTTCTTC

D: .
J: TRBJ2-1
size: .
V: TRBV19
CDR3: CASSTSPPGANEQFF
DNA: TGTGCCAGTAGTACTAGCCCCCCTGGAGCCAATGAGCAGTTCTTC

D: TRBD1
J: TRBJ2-5
size: few
V: TRBV4-3
CDR3: CASSQDQGAGETQYF
DNA: TGCGCCAGCAGCCAAGACCAGGGGGCGGGGGAGACCCAGTACTTC

D: .
J: TRBJ2-3
size: once
V: TRBV5-1
CDR3: CASSSGGQGYTDTQYF
DNA: TGCGCCAGCAGCTCGGGAGGACAGGGATACACAGATACGCAGTATTTT

D: TRBD2
J: TRBJ2-1
size: .
V: TRBV7-9
CDR3: CASSTIGTSDNEQFF
DNA: TGTGCCAGCAGCACAATCGGGACTAGCGACAATGAGCAGTTCTTC

D: .
J: TRBJ1-3
size: once
V: TRBV6-1
CDR3: CASSLTDGNTIYF
DNA: TGTGCCAGCAGCCTAACCGATGGAAACACCATATATTTT

D: TRBD1
J: TRBJ1-1
size: .
V: TRBV7-2
CDR3: CASSIKTGGTEAFF
DNA: TGTGCCAGCAGCATCAAGACAGGGGGGACTGAAGCTTTCTTT

D: TRBD2
J: TRBJ2-1
size: .
V: TRBV5-4
CDR3: CASSDGTSSYNEQFF
DNA: TGTGCCAGCAGCGACGGGACTAGCAGTTACAATGAGCAGTTCTTC

D: TRBD1
J: TRBJ1-5
size: few
V: TRBV5-5
CDR3: CASSIARGAGQPQHF
DNA: TGTGCCAGCAGCATCGCCAGGGGGGCTGGTCAGCCCCAGCATTTT

D: .
J: TRBJ1-1
size: .
V: TRBV9
CDR3: CASSASTGAMNTEAFF
DNA: TGTGCCAGCAGCGCCTCGACAGGTGCTATGAACACTGAAGCTTTCTTT

D: TRBD1
J: TRBJ1-5
size: .
V: TRBV15
CDR3: CATSMDRTNQPQHF
DNA: TGTGCCACCAGCATGGACAGGACCAATCAGCCCCAGCATTTT

D: TRBD1
J: TRBJ1-1
size: .
V: TRBV10-1
CDR3: CASSESYRGCTEAFF
DNA: TGCGCCAGCAGTGAGTCGTACAGGGGTTGCACTGAAGCTTTCTTT

D: .
J: TRBJ1-1
size: .
V: TRBV19
CDR3: CASSMRRYGNTEAFF
DNA: TGTGCCAGTAGTATGCGAAGATACGGGAACACTGAAGCTTTCTTT

D: TRBD1
J: TRBJ2-7
size: .
V: TRBV19
CDR3: CASSPTGQGEQYF
DNA: TGTGCCAGTAGTCCCACCGGACAGGGAGAGCAGTACTTC

D: .
J: TRBJ1-3
size: few
V: TRBV19
CDR3: CASSNDQGSGNTIYF
DNA: TGTGCCAGTAGTAACGACCAGGGCTCTGGAAACACCATATATTTT

D: .
J: TRBJ1-2
size: .
V: TRBV5-8
CDR3: CASSPGVGGYTF
DNA: TGTGCCAGCAGCCCAGGTGTAGGAGGCTACACCTTC

D: .
J: TRBJ2-7
size: .
V: TRBV19
CDR3: CASSSTGEILYEQYF
DNA: TGTGCCAGTAGTTCGACAGGAGAGATTTTGTACGAGCAGTACTTC

D: .
J: TRBJ1-4
size: .
V: TRBV10-3
CDR3: CAISEFGDPTNEKLFF
DNA: TGTGCCATCAGTGAGTTTGGAGACCCAACTAATGAAAAACTGTTTTTT

D: TRBD1
J: TRBJ1-1
size: .
V: TRBV7-3
CDR3: CASSLARGNEAFF
DNA: TGTGCCAGCAGCTTAGCCAGGGGGAATGAAGCTTTCTTT

D: .
J: TRBJ2-1
size: .
V: TRBV6-7
CDR3: CASSYSFATPHNEQFF
DNA: TGTGCCAGCAGTTACTCGTTTGCTACCCCCCACAATGAGCAGTTCTTC

D: .
J: TRBJ2-5
size: .
V: TRBV20-1
CDR3: CSARDRETQYF
DNA: TGCAGTGCTAGAGACCGAGAGACCCAGTACTTC

D: .
J: TRBJ1-1
size: .
V: TRBV30
CDR3: CAWSMTANTEAFF
DNA: TGTGCCTGGAGTATGACAGCGAACACTGAAGCTTTCTTT

D: TRBD1
J: TRBJ2-7
size: once
V: TRBV18
CDR3: CASSPGQEPYEQYF
DNA: TGTGCCAGCTCACCCGGACAGGAACCCTACGAGCAGTACTTC

D: TRBD2
J: TRBJ2-3
size: .
V: TRBV9
CDR3: CASSPGLADITDTQYF
DNA: TGTGCCAGCAGCCCGGGACTAGCGGACATCACAGATACGCAGTATTTT

D: TRBD1
J: TRBJ1-1
size: .
V: TRBV7-2
CDR3: CASSLRQGSTEAFF
DNA: TGTGCCAGCAGCTTAAGACAGGGTTCCACTGAAGCTTTCTTT

D: TRBD2
J: TRBJ2-5
size: .
V: TRBV7-9
CDR3: CASSIHLAGGRETQYF
DNA: TGTGCCAGCAGCATCCACCTAGCGGGAGGCAGGGAGACCCAGTACTTC

D: TRBD1
J: TRBJ2-1
size: .
V: TRBV27
CDR3: CASSTKTGGENNEQFF
DNA: TGTGCCAGCAGTACGAAGACAGGGGGCGAGAACAATGAGCAGTTCTTC

D: .
J: TRBJ2-6
size: .
V: TRBV19
CDR3: CASSPGALLSGANVLTF
DNA: TGTGCCAGTAGTCCAGGGGCCCTACTCTCTGGGGCCAACGTCCTGACTTTC

D: .
J: TRBJ1-2
size: .
V: TRBV14
CDR3: CASSPKSNYGYTF
DNA: TGTGCCAGCAGCCCCAAGAGTAACTATGGCTACACCTTC

D: TRBD2
J: TRBJ2-2
size: .
V: TRBV5-8
CDR3: CASSFRLAGNTGELFF
DNA: TGTGCCAGCAGCTTTCGACTAGCGGGCAACACCGGGGAGCTGTTTTTT

D: .
J: TRBJ2-5
size: once
V: TRBV7-7
CDR3: CASSPGELETQYF
DNA: TGTGCTAGCAGCCCAGGGGAATTGGAGACCCAGTACTTC

D: .
J: TRBJ2-1
size: .
V: TRBV29-1
CDR3: CSVRKGQGNLNEQFF
DNA: TGCAGCGTCCGGAAGGGTCAGGGGAACCTCAATGAGCAGTTCTTC

D: .
J: TRBJ2-3
size: .
V: TRBV4-2
CDR3: CASSQGGDSSDTQYF
DNA: TGTGCCAGCAGCCAAGGGGGGGACTCGTCAGATACGCAGTATTTT

D: TRBD1
J: TRBJ2-7
size: .
V: TRBV6-5
CDR3: CASGQGPSYEQYF
DNA: TGTGCCAGCGGACAGGGACCCTCCTACGAGCAGTACTTC

D: .
J: TRBJ2-6
size: .
V: TRBV7-7
CDR3: CASTVVAAGKGSGANVLTF
DNA: TGTGCTAGCACCGTAGTCGCAGCAGGGAAGGGTTCTGGGGCCAACGTCCTGACTTTC

D: TRBD1
J: TRBJ1-1
size: .
V: TRBV5-8
CDR3: CASSPGQGINTEAFF
DNA: TGTGCCAGCAGCCCGGGACAGGGGATAAACACTGAAGCTTTCTTT

D: TRBD2
J: TRBJ2-7
size: .
V: TRBV7-2
CDR3: CASIVAGGRYEQYF
DNA: TGTGCCAGCATCGTAGCGGGAGGCAGGTACGAGCAGTACTTC

D: .
J: TRBJ2-6
size: .
V: TRBV28
CDR3: CASTSGANVLTF
DNA: TGTGCCTCAACATCCGGGGCCAACGTCCTGACTTTC

D: TRBD1
J: TRBJ1-2
size: once
V: TRBV10-2
CDR3: CASSKGRQGVHGYTF
DNA: TGCGCCAGCAGTAAGGGCCGACAGGGCGTACATGGCTACACCTTC

D: .
J: TRBJ1-4
size: once
V: TRBV30
CDR3: CAWKSPTPGEKLFF
DNA: TGTGCCTGGAAAAGTCCGACCCCAGGTGAAAAACTGTTTTTT

D: .
J: TRBJ2-2
size: .
V: TRBV9
CDR3: CASSVEDSANTGELFF
DNA: TGTGCCAGCAGCGTAGAGGACAGTGCCAACACCGGGGAGCTGTTTTTT

D: .
J: TRBJ2-7
size: once
V: TRBV27
CDR3: CASSSSGTYEQYF
DNA: TGTGCCAGCAGTTCCTCCGGGACCTACGAGCAGTACTTC

D: .
J: TRBJ2-2
size: many
V: TRBV6-4
CDR3: CASSADSAGELFF
DNA: TGTGCCAGCAGTGCCGATTCAGCCGGGGAGCTGTTTTTT

D: TRBD2
J: TRBJ2-1
size: .
V: TRBV7-9
CDR3: CASSLSGILYNEQFF
DNA: TGTGCCAGCAGCCTCAGCGGGATTCTTTACAATGAGCAGTTCTTC

D: .
J: TRBJ2-7
size: .
V: TRBV6-5
CDR3: CASSSSVSGSYEQYF
DNA: TGTGCCAGCAGTTCCAGCGTGTCGGGGTCCTACGAGCAGTACTTC

D: TRBD2
J: TRBJ2-7
size: once
V: TRBV28
CDR3: CASSSGGTRGEQYF
DNA: TGTGCCAGCAGCTCGGGCGGGACTAGAGGCGAGCAGTACTTC

D: TRBD1
J: TRBJ1-5
size: few
V: TRBV30
CDR3: CAWSLDRAYNQPQHF
DNA: TGTGCCTGGAGCCTAGACAGGGCGTACAATCAGCCCCAGCATTTT

D: TRBD2
J: TRBJ2-1
size: .
V: TRBV19
CDR3: CASIAGTSFDEQFF
DNA: TGTGCCAGTATAGCCGGGACTAGCTTCGATGAGCAGTTCTTC